These T cell receptor beta chains were read from a single sample in a study of graft-versus-host responses after intestinal transplantation. Data came from immunoSEQ multiplex PCR; TCRdb stores just in-frame clones and leaves some out. The data hold tens of thousands of clones, with around 96% observed a single time. What these receptors recognize is not known. The specimen comprised unstimulated CD8+ T cells sorted from spleen or lymph node cells, sampled before transplant. The receptor set was obtained from a human donor who was the organ donor for an intestinal transplant. The CDR3 runs from the conserved cysteine through the conserved F or W. Each record gives: CDR3 DNA, CDR3 protein, CDR3 length, J gene, D gene, V gene, clone size. A D gene is named only where the DNA matches it firmly. Clone size is given for some rows only: seen once, a few or many times, or a class if the clone is expanded.

TGTGCCAGCAGTTCACAGGGGGGGCCGGGGACTGAAGCTTTCTTT,CASSSQGGPGTEAFF,15,TRBJ1-1,TRBD1,TRBV28,-
TGTGCCAGCAGATCACTTCCGGCCGACGAGCAGTACTTC,CASRSLPADEQYF,13,TRBJ2-7,-,TRBV27,-
TGTGCCAGCAGCTCACATTACCGGGACAGGGTTGAGGTTGACGGCGGCTACACCTTC,CASSSHYRDRVEVDGGYTF,19,TRBJ1-2,TRBD1,TRBV7-6,-
TGTGCCAGCAGCTCCGGACTAGCGGGGGGCGAACTAAATGAGCAGTTCTTC,CASSSGLAGGELNEQFF,17,TRBJ2-1,TRBD2,TRBV7-6,once
TGTGCCAGCAGCGTAGCTGATTGGGGGGGAAACACCGGGGAGCTGTTTTTT,CASSVADWGGNTGELFF,17,TRBJ2-2,TRBD2,TRBV9,once
TGTGCCAGCAGTGCTGGAGGGGAGCCCATATTTGGCTACACCTTC,CASSAGGEPIFGYTF,15,TRBJ1-2,-,TRBV6-1,-
TGTGCCAGCAGCTTATCGGGCGGGAACACTGAAGCTTTCTTT,CASSLSGGNTEAFF,14,TRBJ1-1,-,TRBV7-3,-
TGTGCCTGGAGTCAAATGAACACTGAAGCTTTCTTT,CAWSQMNTEAFF,12,TRBJ1-1,-,TRBV30,-
TGTGCCAGCAGCCCAATAGCGGGGGGGCTTCAAGAGACCCAGTACTTC,CASSPIAGGLQETQYF,16,TRBJ2-5,TRBD2,TRBV4-2,-
TGTGCCAGCTCGCCCACATACGGACAGTATAGCAATCAGCCCCAGCATTTT,CASSPTYGQYSNQPQHF,17,TRBJ1-5,-,TRBV18,-
TGCGCCAGCAGGGACGCTTACTACGAGCAGTACTTC,CASRDAYYEQYF,12,TRBJ2-7,-,TRBV10-2,-
TGTGCCAGCAGCTTACCCGCTGGGGGGTCTCACACTGAAGCTTTCTTT,CASSLPAGGSHTEAFF,16,TRBJ1-1,-,TRBV5-4,-
TGTGCCAGCAGCTTGGACAGCTCCTACGAGCAGTACTTC,CASSLDSSYEQYF,13,TRBJ2-7,-,TRBV7-9,-
TGTGCCAGCAGTTTCGGTCAGATGAACACTGAAGCTTTCTTT,CASSFGQMNTEAFF,14,TRBJ1-1,-,TRBV27,-
TGTGCCAGCAGCCAAACCGACAGGGAGGGGGTCGGAGCTTTCTTT,CASSQTDREGVGAFF,15,TRBJ1-1,TRBD1,TRBV7-2,-
TGTGCCAGCAGCTTAACGGCGGGGTTGAGCACAGATACGCAGTATTTT,CASSLTAGLSTDTQYF,16,TRBJ2-3,-,TRBV7-3,-
TGCAGCGTTGTGCTAGCGACTGCCGAGCAGTACTTC,CSVVLATAEQYF,12,TRBJ2-7,-,TRBV29-1,-
TGTGCCAGCAGCTACACGGCGTCCTACGAGCAGTACTTC,CASSYTASYEQYF,13,TRBJ2-7,-,TRBV6-6,-
TGTGCCAGCAGTTTATTAGCCGAAACCTACAATGAGCAGTTCTTC,CASSLLAETYNEQFF,15,TRBJ2-1,-,TRBV28,-
TGTGCCAGCAGCTTTCTAGGAGGAACCTCTGGAAACACCATATATTTT,CASSFLGGTSGNTIYF,16,TRBJ1-3,-,TRBV7-6,-
TGTGCCAGCACTAAGGGGGCCGGGGAGCTGTTTTTT,CASTKGAGELFF,12,TRBJ2-2,-,TRBV25-1,few
TGCGCCAGCAGCCAAGATCTGCACATTCAGTACTTC,CASSQDLHIQYF,12,TRBJ2-4,-,TRBV4-1,-
TGTGCCAGCAGCTTAGGGGCGGGACAGTTCTCCTACGAGCAGTACTTC,CASSLGAGQFSYEQYF,16,TRBJ2-7,-,TRBV11-2,once
TGTGCCAGCAGCTCCGCTAAAGGGGAAGTTCACAACACTGAAGCTTTCTTT,CASSSAKGEVHNTEAFF,17,TRBJ1-1,-,TRBV9,-
TGTGCCTGGAGTGTTTCCGGGAATTCACCCCTCCACTTT,CAWSVSGNSPLHF,13,TRBJ1-6,-,TRBV30,-
TGTGCCAGCAGCACAGAGGACAGGGGCGGGGGCTACACCTTC,CASSTEDRGGGYTF,14,TRBJ1-2,TRBD1,TRBV5-4,-
TGTGCCTGGAGTGCCGGGACAGGGGACTATGGCTACACCTTC,CAWSAGTGDYGYTF,14,TRBJ1-2,TRBD1,TRBV30,-
TGTGCCAGCTCGCTTCCTGGGACTAGCGGGAGCAGTGAGCAGTTCTTC,CASSLPGTSGSSEQFF,16,TRBJ2-1,TRBD2,TRBV6-6,-
TGCGCCAGCAGCTTGGAGGCTACAGCAGATACGCAGTATTTT,CASSLEATADTQYF,14,TRBJ2-3,-,TRBV5-1,-
TGTGCCAGCAGTAAGGCCCCGACAGATACGCAGTATTTT,CASSKAPTDTQYF,13,TRBJ2-3,-,TRBV5-4,once
TGTGCCATCAACCCGGGGGTAGCGGGGGGGCCAACAGATACGCAGTATTTT,CAINPGVAGGPTDTQYF,17,TRBJ2-3,TRBD2,TRBV10-3,-
TGTGCCAGCAGTGAACTGGGGCTGGGAAACACCATATATTTT,CASSELGLGNTIYF,14,TRBJ1-3,-,TRBV6-1,-
TGTGCCAGCAGCTTAGCTCTCGGTATCGGGACAGCGAACACCGGGGAGCTGTTTTTT,CASSLALGIGTANTGELFF,19,TRBJ2-2,TRBD1,TRBV7-2,-
TGTGCCAGCTCACCGGAGGACAGGAAGAAGGCTGAAGCTTTCTTT,CASSPEDRKKAEAFF,15,TRBJ1-1,TRBD1,TRBV18,-
TGTGCCAGCAGCCCCATAAAGGGGGCGGGACAGGGGGCGCATGGCTACACCTTC,CASSPIKGAGQGAHGYTF,18,TRBJ1-2,TRBD1,TRBV7-9,-
TGTGCCAGCAGCATGGGGGGTAGCAATCAGCCCCAGCATTTT,CASSMGGSNQPQHF,14,TRBJ1-5,-,TRBV7-3,-
TGTGCCAGCAGCCCGGACAGGGGGAATGAAAAACTGTTTTTT,CASSPDRGNEKLFF,14,TRBJ1-4,TRBD1,TRBV7-8,-
TGTGCCAGCAGCTTAGTAGGGACAGACTCTGGAAACACCATATATTTT,CASSLVGTDSGNTIYF,16,TRBJ1-3,TRBD1,TRBV7-8,-
TGTGCCAGCAGCTTATCAGTCAGGGGACGGGAGACCCAGTACTTC,CASSLSVRGRETQYF,15,TRBJ2-5,-,TRBV7-9,-
TGTGCCAGCAGCGGACAGGGGAATGAAAAACTGTTTTTT,CASSGQGNEKLFF,13,TRBJ1-4,TRBD1,TRBV9,-
TGTGCCAGCAGTGACTGGCAGGGGGAAGAGACCCAGTACTTC,CASSDWQGEETQYF,14,TRBJ2-5,TRBD1,TRBV6-1,-
TGTGCCAGCAGCTTACAGGGGGCTGGGATAAGCTCCTACGAGCAGTACTTC,CASSLQGAGISSYEQYF,17,TRBJ2-7,TRBD1,TRBV13,-
TGTGCCAGCAGCTTCCGGGACAGTGGAATCTATGGCTACACCTTC,CASSFRDSGIYGYTF,15,TRBJ1-2,TRBD1,TRBV4-2,-
TGCAGCGTTGTTGCGGGGGAAGAGACCCAGTACTTC,CSVVAGEETQYF,12,TRBJ2-5,TRBD2,TRBV29-1,-
TGTGCCAGCGGCGCGACGCCAGCGGGAGAGACTAGCACAGATACGCAGTATTTT,CASGATPAGETSTDTQYF,18,TRBJ2-3,TRBD2,TRBV2,-
TGTGCCTGGAGTGTAGAAGGGGGCTATAATTCACCCCTCCACTTT,CAWSVEGGYNSPLHF,15,TRBJ1-6,-,TRBV30,-
TGTGCCAGTAGTATCGAAGAGCGGGGGGGCCCAGAGACCCAGTACTTC,CASSIEERGGPETQYF,16,TRBJ2-5,TRBD2,TRBV19,-
TGTGCCTGGAGTGTCGGGAGCCCCTACGAGCAGTACTTC,CAWSVGSPYEQYF,13,TRBJ2-7,-,TRBV30,-
TGTGCCAGCAGTCCGACAGTCTCTGGGGCCAACGTCCTGACTTTC,CASSPTVSGANVLTF,15,TRBJ2-6,-,TRBV27,once
TGTGCCAGCAGCGGACAGGGCATGAACACTGAAGCTTTCTTT,CASSGQGMNTEAFF,14,TRBJ1-1,TRBD1,TRBV7-3,-
TGTGCCATCTCGTTAGCGGTCACAGATACGCAGTATTTT,CAISLAVTDTQYF,13,TRBJ2-3,-,TRBV10-3,-
TGTGCCAGCAGCTTAACAGGGGCCGTAGATGGAAACACCATATATTTT,CASSLTGAVDGNTIYF,16,TRBJ1-3,TRBD1,TRBV7-8,-
TGTGCCAGTAGTATCCAGAACACTGAAGCTTTCTTT,CASSIQNTEAFF,12,TRBJ1-1,-,TRBV19,-
TGTGCCAGCAGTTTAAGCGGCGGCGTGGGGAACACCTTC,CASSLSGGVGNTF,13,TRBJ1-2,-,TRBV27,-
TGTGCCAGCAGTGACCTTACGGGACAGGGATATTCACCCCTCCACTTT,CASSDLTGQGYSPLHF,16,TRBJ1-6,TRBD1,TRBV6-1,-